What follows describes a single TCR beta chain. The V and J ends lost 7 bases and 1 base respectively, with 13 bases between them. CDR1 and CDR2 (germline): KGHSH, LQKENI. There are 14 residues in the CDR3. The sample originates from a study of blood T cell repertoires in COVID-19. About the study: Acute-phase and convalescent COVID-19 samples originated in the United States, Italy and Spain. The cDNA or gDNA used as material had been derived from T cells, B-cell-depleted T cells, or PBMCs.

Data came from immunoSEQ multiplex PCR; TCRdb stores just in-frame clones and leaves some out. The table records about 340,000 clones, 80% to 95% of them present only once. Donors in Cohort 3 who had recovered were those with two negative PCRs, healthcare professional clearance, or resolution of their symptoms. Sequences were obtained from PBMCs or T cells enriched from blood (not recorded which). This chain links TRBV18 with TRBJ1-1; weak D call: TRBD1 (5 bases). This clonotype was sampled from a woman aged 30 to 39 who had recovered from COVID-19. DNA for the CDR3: TGTGCCAGCTGGCGGGACGGGACGAACACTGAAGCTTTCTTT. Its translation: CASWRDGTNTEAFF. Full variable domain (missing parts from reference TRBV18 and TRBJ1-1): NAGVMQNPRHLVRRRGQEARLRCSPMKGHSHVYWYRQLPEEGLKFMVYLQKENIIDESGMPKERFSAEFPKEGPSILRIQQVVRGDSAAYFCASWRDGTNTEAFFGQGTRLTVV.